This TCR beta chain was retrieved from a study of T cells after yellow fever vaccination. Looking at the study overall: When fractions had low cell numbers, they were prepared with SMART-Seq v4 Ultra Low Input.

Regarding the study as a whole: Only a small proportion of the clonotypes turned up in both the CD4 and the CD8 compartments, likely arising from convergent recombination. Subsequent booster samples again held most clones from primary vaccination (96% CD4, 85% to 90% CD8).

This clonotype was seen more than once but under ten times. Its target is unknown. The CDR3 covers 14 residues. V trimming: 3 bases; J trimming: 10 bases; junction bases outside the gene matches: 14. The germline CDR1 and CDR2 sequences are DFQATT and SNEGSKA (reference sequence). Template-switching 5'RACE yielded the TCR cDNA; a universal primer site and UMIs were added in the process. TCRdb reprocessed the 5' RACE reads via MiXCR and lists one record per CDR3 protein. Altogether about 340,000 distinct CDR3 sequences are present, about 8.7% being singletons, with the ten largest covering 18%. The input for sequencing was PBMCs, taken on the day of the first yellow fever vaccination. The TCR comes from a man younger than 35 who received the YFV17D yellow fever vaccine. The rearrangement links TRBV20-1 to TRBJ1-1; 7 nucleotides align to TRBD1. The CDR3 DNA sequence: TGCAGTGCTAGGAGGGACAGCTTAGGGGATTCAGCTTTCTTT. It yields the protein CSARRDSLGDSAFF.